This entry lists 14 T cell receptor beta chains sequenced from one sample in a study of blood T cell repertoires in COVID-19. Only in-frame clones appear in the TCRdb table, and some are missing; sequencing was by immunoSEQ multiplex PCR. The table includes about 160,000 clones, 87% detected once. The source material was peripheral blood. The receptors stem from a woman aged 55 to 70 who had recovered from COVID-19.

The chain links TRBV18 to TRBJ2-1, with TRBD2 matching over 8 bases. Trimming removed 0 bases from V and 4 bases from J; junction bases left unmatched: 5. Germline CDR1 KGHSH, CDR2 LQKENI. This CDR3 is built from 16 residues. The CDR3 reads CASSPPGLGEYNEQFF. Here the CDR3 DNA reads TGTGCCAGCTCACCACCGGGACTAGGCGAATACAATGAGCAGTTCTTC.

This clone came up once. The chain joins TRBV4-1 to TRBJ1-5; tentative D call: TRBD1 (5 bases). This CDR3 contains 15 residues. V dropped 1 base and J dropped 6 bases, with 13 bases sitting between them. Germline assignment: CDR1 MGHRA and CDR2 YSYEKL. CDR3 protein: CASSQGVHQGQPQHF. CDR3 in DNA: TGCGCCAGCAGCCAAGGAGTCCACCAGGGTCAGCCCCAGCATTTT.

This chain links TRBV6-5 with TRBJ2-7, with TRBD1 as a possible D gene (6 bases). This CDR3 region has 15 residues. V was cut by 9 bases and J by 4 bases, with 22 bases left in between. Germline CDR1 reads MNHEY; CDR2 reads SVGAGI. The CDR3 loop is CASEQPGQRMYEQYF. In nucleotides, the CDR3 is TGTGCCAGTGAGCAGCCAGGACAGCGTATGTACGAGCAGTACTTC.

The chain recombines TRBV5-6 with TRBJ1-2, with D possibly being TRBD1 (5 bases). CDR1 is SGHDT, CDR2 YYEEEE, per germline. The CDR3 loop spans 14 amino acids. Trimming removed 5 bases from V and 7 bases from J, with 18 bases in between. The CDR3 loop is CASSSGTYGGGYTF. The CDR3, as DNA: TGTGCCAGCAGTTCCGGGACCTACGGGGGTGGCTACACCTTC.

The chain couples TRBV19 to TRBJ1-5, with 9 nucleotides matching TRBD1. The V gene end was trimmed by 8 bases and the J gene end by 5 bases; junction bases not matched to a gene: 7. There are 14 residues in the CDR3. CDR1 is LNHDA and CDR2 is SQIVND in the germline V gene (reference sequence). The CDR3 loop reads CASRRTGAYQPQHF. DNA of the CDR3: TGTGCCAGTCGCCGGACAGGGGCTTATCAGCCCCAGCATTTT.

The chain uses TRBV5-1 and TRBJ1-3; TRBD1 aligns across 8 bases. The CDR3 is 16 amino acids. Germline loops: CDR1 SGHRS, CDR2 YFSETQ. V was pared by 0 bases and J by 4 bases, with 6 bases of the junction left unmatched. The CDR3 nucleotides read TGCGCCAGCAGCTTGGGGGCGCAGGGGGCAGGAAACACCATATATTTT. Its protein is CASSLGAQGAGNTIYF. The full variable domain, completed using reference TRBV5-1 and TRBJ1-3, is KAGVTQTPRYLIKTRGQQVTLSCSPISGHRSVSWYQQTPGQGLQFLFEYFSETQRNKGNFPGRFSGRQFSNSRSEMNVSTLELGDSALYLCASSLGAQGAGNTIYFGEGSWLTVV.

The chain employs TRBV28 and TRBJ1-4; the match to TRBD1 covers 8 bases. V was pared by 5 bases and J by 2 bases, with 10 bases of the junction left unmatched. The germline CDR1 and CDR2 sequences are MDHEN and SYDVKM. The CDR3 consists of 17 residues. In DNA form, the CDR3 reads TGTGCCAGCAGTCCGTCAGGGGGCGCGTTGACTAATGAAAAACTGTTTTTT. Translated, it gives CASSPSGGALTNEKLFF.

This clone was recorded a few times. The V and J genes are TRBV5-1 and TRBJ1-6; D gene ambiguous. V lost 4 bases to trimming and J lost 7 bases, with 15 bases between them. This CDR3 contains 15 residues. Germline CDR1 SGHRS, CDR2 YFSETQ. CDR3 bases: TGCGCCAGCAGCCCGATTACGGGTCCGAATTCACCCCTCCACTTT. Its translation: CASSPITGPNSPLHF.

The chain joins TRBV28 to TRBJ1-4, with 7 positions matching TRBD1. V trimming: 5 bases; J trimming: 2 bases; junction bases outside the gene matches: 2. This CDR3 is 14 amino acids long. CDR1 MDHEN and CDR2 SYDVKM come from the germline V gene. The CDR3 nucleotides are TGTGCCAGCAGTCCGGGACAGACTAATGAAAAACTGTTTTTT. The encoded protein is CASSPGQTNEKLFF.

The rearrangement uses TRBV4-1 and TRBJ2-5; 7 nucleotides line up with TRBD1. V shed 4 bases and J 3 bases; nucleotides not matched to a gene: 5. The CDR3 is 14 amino acids. Per germline, CDR1 MGHRA and CDR2 YSYEKL. CDR3 DNA sequence: TGCGCCAGCAGCCGAGGGACAGTCGAAGAGACCCAGTACTTC. Residues: CASSRGTVEETQYF.

The J gene is TRBJ2-1, the V gene TRBV7-9, with 7 bases identical to TRBD2. Germline assignment: CDR1 SEHNR and CDR2 FQNEAQ (reference sequence). The CDR3 has 15 residues. V dropped 2 bases and J dropped 9; count of bases not matched to a gene: 10. The CDR3 sequence is CASSLTTSWGGEQFF. CDR3 sequence (DNA): TGTGCCAGCAGCTTAACGACTAGCTGGGGCGGTGAGCAGTTCTTC. The full variable domain, its missing parts supplied by reference TRBV7-9 and TRBJ2-1, is DTGVSQNPRHKITKRGQNVTFRCDPISEHNRLYWYRQTLGQGPEFLTYFQNEAQLEKSRLLSDRFSAERPKGSFSTLEIQRTEQGDSAMYLCASSLTTSWGGEQFFGPGTRLTVL.

This clone came up a few times. This sequence joins TRBV7-9 and TRBJ2-2; D is unresolved. CDR3 length: 15 amino acids. Trimming removed 2 bases at V and 1 base at J, with 8 bases between. CDR1 is SEHNR and CDR2 is FQNEAQ in the germline V gene (reference sequence). DNA for the CDR3: TGTGCCAGCAGCTTAAATCACGGGAACACCGGGGAGCTGTTTTTT. Its translation is CASSLNHGNTGELFF.

The rearrangement joins TRBV28 to TRBJ1-5, with D perhaps matching TRBD1 (5 bases). The CDR3 is made up of 14 amino acids. V lost 6 bases, J lost 2 bases, and 11 bases lay in between. CDR1 is MDHEN, CDR2 SYDVKM, per germline. The CDR3 DNA reads as TGTGCCAGCAGAAAAACAGGCGGCAATCAGCCCCAGCATTTT. Translation gives CASRKTGGNQPQHF. Variable domain in full (rest from reference TRBV28 and TRBJ1-5): DVKVTQSSRYLVKRTGEKVFLECVQDMDHENMFWYRQDPGLGLRLIYFSYDVKMKEKGDIPEGYSVSREKKERFSLILESASTNQTSMYLCASRKTGGNQPQHFGDGTRLSIL.

The count of this clone is one. The CDR3 is CASSARTFDSNEQYF. CDR3 nucleotide sequence: TGTGCCAGCAGTGCCAGGACGTTTGACAGTAACGAGCAGTACTTC. J is TRBJ2-7 and V is TRBV27; possible D gene TRBD1, 5 bases. CDR3 length: 15 amino acids. Trimming left V 5 bases short and J 5 bases short, with 19 bases between. Germline V lookup: CDR1 MNHEY, CDR2 SMNVEV (reference sequence).